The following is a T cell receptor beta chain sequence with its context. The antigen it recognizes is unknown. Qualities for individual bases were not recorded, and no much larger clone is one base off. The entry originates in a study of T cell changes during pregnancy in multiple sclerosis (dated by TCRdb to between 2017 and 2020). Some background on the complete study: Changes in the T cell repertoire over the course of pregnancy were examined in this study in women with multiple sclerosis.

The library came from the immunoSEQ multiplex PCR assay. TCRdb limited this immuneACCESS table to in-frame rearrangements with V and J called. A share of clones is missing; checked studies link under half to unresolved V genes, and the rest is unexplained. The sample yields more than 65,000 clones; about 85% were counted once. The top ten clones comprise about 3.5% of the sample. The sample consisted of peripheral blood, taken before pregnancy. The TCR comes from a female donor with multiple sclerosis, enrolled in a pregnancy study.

The CDR3 here reads CASTQDRDPGNTIYF. The DNA sequence is TGTGCCAGTACCCAGGACAGGGACCCTGGAAACACCATATATTTT. The chain is encoded by TRBV19 joined to TRBJ1-3; TRBD1 aligns with 8 central bases. At the junction V is shortened by 7 bases and J by 2 bases; bases outside the gene matches: 7. From its cysteine to its phenylalanine, the CDR3 spans 15 amino acids. The sequence is cut down to CDR3 DNA, 45 bases in frame from base 1. Via the germline V gene (reference sequence), CDR1 is LNHDA and CDR2 SQIVND. Where the CDR3 stops, the reference TRBV19 and TRBJ1-3 genes take over; the full variable domain is DGGITQSPKYLFRKEGQNVTLSCEQNLNHDAMYWYRQDPGQGLRLIYYSQIVNDFQKGDIAEGYSVSREKKESFPLTVTSAQKNPTAFYLCASTQDRDPGNTIYFGEGSWLTVV.